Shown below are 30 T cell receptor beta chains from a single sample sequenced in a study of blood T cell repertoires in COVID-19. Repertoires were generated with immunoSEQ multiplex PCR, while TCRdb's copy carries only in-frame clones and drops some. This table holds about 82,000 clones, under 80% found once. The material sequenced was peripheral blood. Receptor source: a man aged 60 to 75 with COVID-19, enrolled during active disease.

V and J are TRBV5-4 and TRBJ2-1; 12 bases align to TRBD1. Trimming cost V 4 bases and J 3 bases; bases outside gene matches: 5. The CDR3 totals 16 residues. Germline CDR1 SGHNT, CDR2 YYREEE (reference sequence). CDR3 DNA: TGTGCCAGCAGCCAAGGGACAGGGGGCTTCTACAATGAGCAGTTCTTC. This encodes CASSQGTGGFYNEQFF.

DNA for the CDR3: TGTGCCAGCAGTGTTTGGGGCGTGGTGGAGACCCAGTACTTC. This translates into CASSVWGVVETQYF. This chain joins TRBV2 and TRBJ2-5, with D possibly matching TRBD1 (5 bases). V lost 4 bases to trimming and J lost 5 bases, with 14 bases between them. Germline V gene sequence: CDR1 SNHLY, CDR2 FYNNEI. CDR3 length: 14 residues.

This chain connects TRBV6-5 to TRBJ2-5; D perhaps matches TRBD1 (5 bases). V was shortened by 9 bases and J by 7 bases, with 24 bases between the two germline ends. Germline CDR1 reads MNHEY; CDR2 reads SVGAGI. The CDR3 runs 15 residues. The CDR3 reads CARKPNQTAWMTQYF. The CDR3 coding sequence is TGTGCCAGGAAGCCCAATCAGACAGCTTGGATGACCCAGTACTTC.

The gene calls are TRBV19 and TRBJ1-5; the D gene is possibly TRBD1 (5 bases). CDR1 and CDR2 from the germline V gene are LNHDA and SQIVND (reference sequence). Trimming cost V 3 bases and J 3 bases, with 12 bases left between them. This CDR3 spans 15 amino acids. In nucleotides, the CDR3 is TGTGCCAGTAGTATGGCTGGACACACCAATCAGCCCCAGCATTTT. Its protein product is CASSMAGHTNQPQHF.

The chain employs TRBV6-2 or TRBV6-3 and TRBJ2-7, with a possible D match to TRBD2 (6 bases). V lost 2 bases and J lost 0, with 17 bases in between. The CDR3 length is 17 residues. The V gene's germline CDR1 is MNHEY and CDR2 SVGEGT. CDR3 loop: CASSYGDSDYSSYEQYF. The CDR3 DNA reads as TGTGCCAGCAGTTACGGGGACTCGGACTACTCCTCCTACGAGCAGTACTTC.

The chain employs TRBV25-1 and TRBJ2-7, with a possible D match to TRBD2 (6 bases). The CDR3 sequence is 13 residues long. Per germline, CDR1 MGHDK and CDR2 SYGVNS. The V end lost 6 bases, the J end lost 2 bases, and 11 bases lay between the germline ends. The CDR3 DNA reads TGTGCCAGCAGCCGGGACTTAACCTACGAGCAGTACTTC. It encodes CASSRDLTYEQYF.

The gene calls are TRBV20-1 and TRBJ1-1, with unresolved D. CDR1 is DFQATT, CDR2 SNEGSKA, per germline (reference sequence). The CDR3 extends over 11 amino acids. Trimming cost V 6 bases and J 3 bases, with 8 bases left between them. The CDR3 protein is CSARRDTEAFF. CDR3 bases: TGCAGTGCCCGGCGGGACACTGAAGCTTTCTTT.

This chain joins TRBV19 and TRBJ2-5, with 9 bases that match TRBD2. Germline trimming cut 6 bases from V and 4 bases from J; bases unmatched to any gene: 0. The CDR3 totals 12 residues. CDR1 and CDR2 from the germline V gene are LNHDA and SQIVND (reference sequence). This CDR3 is CASRLAGETQYF. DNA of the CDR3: TGTGCCAGTAGACTAGCGGGAGAGACCCAGTACTTC.

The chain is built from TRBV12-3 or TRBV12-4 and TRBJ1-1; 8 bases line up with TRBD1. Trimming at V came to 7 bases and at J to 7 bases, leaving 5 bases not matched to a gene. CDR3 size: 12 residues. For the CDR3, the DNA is TGTGCCAGCAAAGACAGGGGATATGAAGCTTTCTTT. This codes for CASKDRGYEAFF.

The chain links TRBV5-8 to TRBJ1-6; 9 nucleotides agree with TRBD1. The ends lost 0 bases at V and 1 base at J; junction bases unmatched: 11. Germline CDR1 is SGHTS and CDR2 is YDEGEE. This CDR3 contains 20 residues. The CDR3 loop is CASSLVIRDRDASYNSPLHF. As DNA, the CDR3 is TGTGCCAGCAGCTTGGTCATCCGGGACAGGGACGCGTCCTATAATTCACCCCTCCACTTT.

The CDR3 loop is CASSVSSGGAETQYF. The CDR3 DNA is TGTGCCAGCAGCGTTAGTAGCGGGGGGGCAGAGACCCAGTACTTC. The chain has TRBV9 and TRBJ2-5; 11 bases line up with TRBD2. With 2 bases clipped from V and 4 bases from J, the junction kept 4 bases outside the gene matches. The CDR3 has 15 residues. Germline V lookup: CDR1 SGDLS, CDR2 YYNGEE.

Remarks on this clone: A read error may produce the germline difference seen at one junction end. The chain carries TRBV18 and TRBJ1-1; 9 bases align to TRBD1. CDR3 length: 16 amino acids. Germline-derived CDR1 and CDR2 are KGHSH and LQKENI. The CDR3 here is CASSPLTGTGNSEAFF. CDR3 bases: TGTGCCAGCTCGCCTCTAACCGGGACAGGGAACTCTGAAGCTTTCTTT.

CDR3 protein: CASSFPRSTTYEQYF. The CDR3, as DNA: TGTGCCAGCAGCTTTCCCCGAAGCACCACCTACGAGCAGTACTTC. The chain carries TRBV5-6 and TRBJ2-7; D is undetermined. Germline V gives CDR1 SGHDT, CDR2 YYEEEE. V gave up 2 bases and J gave up 2 bases, with 14 bases separating them. The CDR3 length is 15 residues.

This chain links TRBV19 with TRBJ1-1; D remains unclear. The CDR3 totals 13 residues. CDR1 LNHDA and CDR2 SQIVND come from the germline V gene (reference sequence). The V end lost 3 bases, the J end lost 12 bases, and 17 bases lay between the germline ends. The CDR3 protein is CASSMVGGDSPFF. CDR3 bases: TGTGCCAGTAGTATGGTCGGCGGGGATTCGCCTTTCTTT.

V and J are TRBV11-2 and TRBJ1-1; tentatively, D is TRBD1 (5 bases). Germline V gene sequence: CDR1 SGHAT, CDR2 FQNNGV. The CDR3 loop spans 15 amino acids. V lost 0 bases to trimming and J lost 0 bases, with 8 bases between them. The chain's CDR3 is CASSLDPGVNTEAFF. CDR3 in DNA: TGTGCCAGCAGCTTAGATCCGGGGGTGAACACTGAAGCTTTCTTT.

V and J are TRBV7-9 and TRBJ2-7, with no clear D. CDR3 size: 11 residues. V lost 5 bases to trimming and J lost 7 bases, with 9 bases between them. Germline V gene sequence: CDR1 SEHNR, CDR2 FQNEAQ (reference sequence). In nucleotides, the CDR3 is TGTGCCAGCAGCGTTGTCGGGGAGCAGTACTTC. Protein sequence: CASSVVGEQYF.

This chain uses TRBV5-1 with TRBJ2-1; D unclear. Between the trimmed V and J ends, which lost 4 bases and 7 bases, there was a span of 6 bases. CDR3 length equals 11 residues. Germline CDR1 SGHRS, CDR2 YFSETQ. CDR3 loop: CASSASNEQFF. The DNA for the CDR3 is TGCGCCAGCAGCGCGTCGAATGAGCAGTTCTTC.

Here the CDR3 DNA reads TGTGCCAGCAGCATAGGGGGCTCCGGGGCCAACGTCCTGACTTTC. This sequence encodes CASSIGGSGANVLTF. The rearrangement uses TRBV5-6 and TRBJ2-6, with 7 bases matching TRBD1. The CDR3 consists of 15 residues. Germline V lookup: CDR1 SGHDT, CDR2 YYEEEE. The V gene end was trimmed by 4 bases and the J gene end by 4 bases; junction bases not matched to a gene: 5.

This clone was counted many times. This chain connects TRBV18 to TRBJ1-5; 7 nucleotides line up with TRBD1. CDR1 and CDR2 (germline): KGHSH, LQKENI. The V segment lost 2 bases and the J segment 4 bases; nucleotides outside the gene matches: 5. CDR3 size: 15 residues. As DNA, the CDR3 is TGTGCCAGCTCACCAAGGCAGGGGGAGAATCAGCCCCAGCATTTT. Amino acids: CASSPRQGENQPQHF.

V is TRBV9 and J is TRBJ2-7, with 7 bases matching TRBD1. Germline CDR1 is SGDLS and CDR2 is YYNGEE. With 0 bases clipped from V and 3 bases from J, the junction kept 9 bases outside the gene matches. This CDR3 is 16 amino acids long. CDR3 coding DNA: TGTGCCAGCAGCGTAGGGTTTACAGGGGCGATCTACGAGCAGTACTTC. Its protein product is CASSVGFTGAIYEQYF.

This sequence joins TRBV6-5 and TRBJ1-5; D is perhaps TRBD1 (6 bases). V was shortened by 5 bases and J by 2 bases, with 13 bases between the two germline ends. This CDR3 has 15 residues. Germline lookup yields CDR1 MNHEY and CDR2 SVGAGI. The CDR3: CASSQQGFGNQPQHF. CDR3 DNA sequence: TGTGCCAGCAGTCAGCAGGGGTTTGGCAATCAGCCCCAGCATTTT.

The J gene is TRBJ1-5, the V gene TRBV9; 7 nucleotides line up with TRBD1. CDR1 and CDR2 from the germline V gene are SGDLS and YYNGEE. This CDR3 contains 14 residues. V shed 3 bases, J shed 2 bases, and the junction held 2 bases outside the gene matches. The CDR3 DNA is TGTGCCAGCAGCGGAGACAGGGGCAATCAGCCCCAGCATTTT. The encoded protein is CASSGDRGNQPQHF.

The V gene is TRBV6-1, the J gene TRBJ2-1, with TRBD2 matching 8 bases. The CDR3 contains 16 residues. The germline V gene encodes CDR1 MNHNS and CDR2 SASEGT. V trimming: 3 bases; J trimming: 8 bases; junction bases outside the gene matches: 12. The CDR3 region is CASSDRPGGLFYEQFF. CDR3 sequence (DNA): TGTGCCAGCAGTGACCGGCCGGGGGGGCTCTTCTATGAGCAGTTCTTC.

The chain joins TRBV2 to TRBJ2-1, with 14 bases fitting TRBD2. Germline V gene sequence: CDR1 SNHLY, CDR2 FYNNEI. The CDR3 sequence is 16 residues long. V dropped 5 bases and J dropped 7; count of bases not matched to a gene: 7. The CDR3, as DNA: TGTGCCAGCAGTAAAGAGGGGACTAGCGGGAGAAATGAGCAGTTCTTC. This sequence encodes CASSKEGTSGRNEQFF.

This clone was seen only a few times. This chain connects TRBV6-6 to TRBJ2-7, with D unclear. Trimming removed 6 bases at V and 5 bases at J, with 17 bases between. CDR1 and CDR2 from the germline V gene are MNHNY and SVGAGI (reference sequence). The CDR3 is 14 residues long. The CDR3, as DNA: TGTGCCAGCAGCCCGGTCCAAAGAGGTGACGAGCAGTACTTC. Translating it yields CASSPVQRGDEQYF.

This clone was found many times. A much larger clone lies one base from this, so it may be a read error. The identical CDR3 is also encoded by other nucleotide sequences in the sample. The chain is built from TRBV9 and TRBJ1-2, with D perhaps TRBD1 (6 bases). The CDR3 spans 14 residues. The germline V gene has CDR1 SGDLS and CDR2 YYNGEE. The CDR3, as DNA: TGCGCCAGCAGCGGAGGGGGGGGCAACTATGGCTACACCTTC. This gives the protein CASSGGGGNYGYTF.

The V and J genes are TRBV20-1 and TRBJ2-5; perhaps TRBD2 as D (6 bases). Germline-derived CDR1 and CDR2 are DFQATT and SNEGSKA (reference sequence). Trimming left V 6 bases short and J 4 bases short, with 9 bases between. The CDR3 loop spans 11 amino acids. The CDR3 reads CSAWGGETQYF. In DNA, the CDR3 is TGCAGTGCCTGGGGAGGAGAGACCCAGTACTTC.

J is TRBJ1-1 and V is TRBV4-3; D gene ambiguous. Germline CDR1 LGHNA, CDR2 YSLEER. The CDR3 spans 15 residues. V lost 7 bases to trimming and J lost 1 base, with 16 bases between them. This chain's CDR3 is CASKAASPSNTEAFF. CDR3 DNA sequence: TGCGCCAGCAAGGCAGCTAGCCCGTCGAACACTGAAGCTTTCTTT.

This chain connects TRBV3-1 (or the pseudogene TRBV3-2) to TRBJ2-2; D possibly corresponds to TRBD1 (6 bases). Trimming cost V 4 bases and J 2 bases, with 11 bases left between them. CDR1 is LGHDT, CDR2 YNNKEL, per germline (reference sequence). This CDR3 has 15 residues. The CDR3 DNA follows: TGTGCCAGCAGCCGGACAGAGATTAACACCGGGGAGCTGTTTTTT. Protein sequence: CASSRTEINTGELFF.

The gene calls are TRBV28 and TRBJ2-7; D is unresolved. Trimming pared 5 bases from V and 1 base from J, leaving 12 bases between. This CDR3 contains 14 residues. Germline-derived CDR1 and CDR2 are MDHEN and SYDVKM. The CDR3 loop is CASSPPSTSYEQYF. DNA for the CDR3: TGTGCCAGCAGTCCCCCGTCGACTTCCTACGAGCAGTACTTC.